This is a list of T cell receptor beta chains from one sample in a study of regulatory T cells in long-lasting Graves disease. One entry per CDR3 protein results from TCRdb running MiXCR on the multiplex PCR reads. In the table there are 530,000 or so distinct CDR3 sequences, roughly 16% of which are singletons. These data were also filed under a second study, of T cells in Graves' hyperthyroidism and ophthalmopathy.

This sample comprised peripheral blood mononuclear cells (PBMCs), obtained at new diagnosis, from a patient treated with antithyroid drugs. The receptors were gathered from a man aged 18 to 30 with Graves disease. Both conserved end residues are part of each CDR3. Fields, in order: V gene, clone size, D gene, J gene, CDR3 DNA, CDR3 protein. The D gene is left open where the match is weak. Expanded clones get a size class; other rows say once, few or many, or leave the size out.

TRBV28	NA	TRBD1	TRBJ2-2	TGTGCCAGCAGTGGACAGGGGACCACCGGGGAGCTGTTTTTT	CASSGQGTTGELFF
TRBV4-1	NA	TRBD2	TRBJ2-7	TGCGCCAGCAGCCAAGATGTAGGACTAGCGGAGACCAGGACGTACTTC	CASSQDVGLAETRTYF
TRBV7-8	NA	TRBD2	TRBJ2-1	TGTGCCAGCAGCTTAAGACTAGCGGGAGGGCCGGGTGAGCAGTTCTTC	CASSLRLAGGPGEQFF
TRBV5-1	NA	NA	TRBJ1-2	TGCGCCAGCAGCAACATGACGGGTACGGTTGCTGTATCCTATGGCTACACCTTC	CASSNMTGTVAVSYGYTF
TRBV12-3/TRBV12-4	many	TRBD2	TRBJ2-3	TGTGCCAGCAGTTTTTGGCGGGAGGGCCTGGATACGCAGTATTTT	CASSFWREGLDTQYF
TRBV20-1	NA	TRBD2	TRBJ2-1	TGCAGTGCTTTCTCAGCGGGAGGAGGATACAATGAGCAGTTCTTC	CSAFSAGGGYNEQFF
TRBV18	many	NA	TRBJ2-1	TGTGCCAGCTCACCACAACGGGACACTTACAATGAGCAGTTCTTC	CASSPQRDTYNEQFF
TRBV5-1	NA	NA	TRBJ2-7	TGCGCCAGCACCCCTGGAAGGGCTTACGGGTACGAGCAGTACTTC	CASTPGRAYGYEQYF
TRBV13	NA	TRBD1	TRBJ2-3	TGTGCCAGCAGCCCCGCGGGACAGGGACGGGCAGATACGCAGTATTTT	CASSPAGQGRADTQYF
TRBV3-1	NA	TRBD1	TRBJ1-6	TGTGCCAGCAGCCACGGGGGGACAGTCTCCTATAATTCACCCCTCCACTTT	CASSHGGTVSYNSPLHF
TRBV29-1	few	TRBD2	TRBJ2-7	TGCAGCGCGGGGGGGCCTACCTCCTACGAGCAGTACTTC	CSAGGPTSYEQYF
TRBV7-9	NA	NA	TRBJ2-1	TGTGCCAGCAGACAGGAGGTCTACAATGAGCAGTTCTTC	CASRQEVYNEQFF
TRBV6-8	many	NA	TRBJ2-1	TGTGCCAGCAGTTACCCCTTGGTTGAGGGATCCTACAATGAGCAGTTCTTC	CASSYPLVEGSYNEQFF
TRBV3-1	NA	TRBD2	TRBJ2-1	TGTGCCAGCAGCCAAGATCTGGGACTAGCGGGAGGGAGCTCCTACAATGAGCAGTTCTTC	CASSQDLGLAGGSSYNEQFF
TRBV11-3	NA	TRBD2	TRBJ2-3	TGTGCCAGCAGCCGCGTACTAGCGGGAGAGCACACAGATACGCAGTATTTT	CASSRVLAGEHTDTQYF
TRBV27	NA	NA	TRBJ2-3	TGTGCCAGCAGTTTAGGGTTGCGATCAGATACGCAGTATTTT	CASSLGLRSDTQYF
TRBV5-1	many	NA	TRBJ2-1	TGCGCCAGCAGCGAGACCTACAATGAGCAGTTCTTC	CASSETYNEQFF
TRBV5-6	many	TRBD2	TRBJ2-1	TGTGCCAGCAGCTCCACTAGCGGCTCACGCAATGAGCAGTTCTTC	CASSSTSGSRNEQFF
TRBV6-2/TRBV6-3	few	TRBD1	TRBJ2-3	TGTGCCAGCAGTTACTCAAGGACAGGGGTCCAGGAAGATACGCAGTATTTT	CASSYSRTGVQEDTQYF
TRBV27	NA	TRBD1	TRBJ1-1	TGTGCCAGCAGTGCATCAGGGGGAGCGAACACTGAAGCTTTCTTT	CASSASGGANTEAFF
TRBV10-3	many	NA	TRBJ1-5	TGTGCCATCAGTGACGGGGGACGGAGTCCCGGGACCCAGCATTTT	CAISDGGRSPGTQHF
TRBV18	few	NA	TRBJ1-2	TGTGCCAGCTCACCATTCCGACAGCCTAACTATGGCTACACCTTC	CASSPFRQPNYGYTF
TRBV27	many	NA	TRBJ2-7	TGTGCCAGCAGTTCGGGGACTCACGAGCAGTACTTC	CASSSGTHEQYF
TRBV7-9	few	TRBD1	TRBJ1-1	TGTGCCAGCAGCCCTTCGGGACAGGGGGGGACTGAAGCTTTCTTT	CASSPSGQGGTEAFF
TRBV7-6	few	NA	TRBJ1-1	TGTGCCAACCCGACAGTGAACACTGAAGCTTTCTTT	CANPTVNTEAFF
TRBV14	many	NA	TRBJ2-3	TGTGCCAGCAGCGACCGATTAAGGGACACCACAGATACGCAGTATTTT	CASSDRLRDTTDTQYF
TRBV5-1	many	TRBD2	TRBJ2-1	TGCGCCAGCAGCTTGCGGACTAGCGGGAGAGTGGTTTACTACAATGAGCAGTTCTTC	CASSLRTSGRVVYYNEQFF
TRBV24-1	few	TRBD1	TRBJ2-5	TGTGCCACCAGTGATGTACCGGGACAGGGGAAAGAGACCCAGTACTTC	CATSDVPGQGKETQYF
TRBV5-1	NA	TRBD2	TRBJ2-3	TGCGCCAGCAAAGGGATACAGCAAGCGGGAGAGGTCCCAGATACGCAGTATTTT	CASKGIQQAGEVPDTQYF
TRBV6-1	few	NA	TRBJ2-2	TGTGCCAGCAGTCCCGGATCGAACACCGGGAAGCTGTTTTTT	CASSPGSNTGKLFF
TRBV20-1	few	NA	TRBJ2-1	TGCAGTGCCCCGGATAGACGCATTCAGTTCTTC	CSAPDRRIQFF
TRBV20-1	many	TRBD2	TRBJ2-5	TGCAGTGCTAGAGACACTAGCGGGAGGATTGAGACCCAGTACTTC	CSARDTSGRIETQYF
TRBV24-1	NA	TRBD1	TRBJ2-7	TGTGCCACCAGACCAGTGACAGGGGCCCCATACGAGCAGTACTTC	CATRPVTGAPYEQYF
TRBV6-1	many	TRBD1	TRBJ2-5	TGTGCCAGCAGCCCCGACAGGGTAGGGCTAGAGACCCAGTACTTC	CASSPDRVGLETQYF
TRBV20-1	few	NA	TRBJ2-1	TGCAGTGAAGCCGAGGGGAAACGCTCCTACAATGAGCAGTTCTTC	CSEAEGKRSYNEQFF
TRBV10-3	many	NA	TRBJ1-1	TGTGCCATCAGTGAGTCTCGGACGGTGAACACTGAAGCTTTCTTT	CAISESRTVNTEAFF
TRBV15	NA	TRBD1	TRBJ2-3	TGTGCCACCAGCACAGGGAGGGGACAGGGTTCAGATACGCAGTATTTT	CATSTGRGQGSDTQYF
TRBV3-1	many	TRBD2	TRBJ2-7	TGTGCCAGCAGCCCTAGCGGGAGTTTTGAGCAGTACTTC	CASSPSGSFEQYF
TRBV19	once	NA	TRBJ1-1	TGTGCCAGTAGTATAGAGGCCGAGAAGGACACTGAAGCTTTCTTT	CASSIEAEKDTEAFF
TRBV5-1	few	NA	TRBJ1-4	TGCGCCAGCAGCTTGGATGTTGGGGCAACTAATGAAAAACTGTTTTTT	CASSLDVGATNEKLFF
TRBV6-2/TRBV6-3	NA	TRBD1	TRBJ2-1	TGTGCCAGCAGTTGTCACGACAGGGGGCGAGGACCTTTTCTAGCGACGACCCTAAATGAGCAGTTCTTC	CASSCHDRGRGPFLATTLNEQFF
TRBV11-2	many	NA	TRBJ1-5	TGTGCCAGCAGCCGCACGGACGGCATCAATCAGCCCCAGCATTTT	CASSRTDGINQPQHF
TRBV25-1	many	NA	TRBJ2-7	TGTGCCAGCAGTTATCGCCGACAGGACGAGCAGTACTTC	CASSYRRQDEQYF
TRBV6-1	many	NA	TRBJ2-7	TGTGCCAGCAGTGGATCCGGGACAATCTACGAGCAGTACTTC	CASSGSGTIYEQYF
TRBV29-1	many	NA	TRBJ2-7	TGCAGCGTTGAAGGTCCAGGGACCAACGAGCAGTACTTC	CSVEGPGTNEQYF
TRBV4-1	NA	TRBD1	TRBJ2-7	TGCGCCAGCAGCCTTAAATCGGGACAGGTCGCCTACGAGCAGTACTTC	CASSLKSGQVAYEQYF
TRBV30	many	NA	TRBJ2-5	TGTGCCTGGGGAGCGGGAGAGACCCAGTACTTC	CAWGAGETQYF
TRBV6-9	few	TRBD1	TRBJ2-1	TGTGCCAGCAGTTGCAGTGGGACAGCTAATGAGCAGTTCTTC	CASSCSGTANEQFF
TRBV7-2	many	TRBD1	TRBJ1-2	TGTGCCAGCAGCCCGAGCCCAGGGGGCGAGGGTGGCTACACCTTC	CASSPSPGGEGGYTF
TRBV7-2	many	TRBD2	TRBJ2-1	TGTGCCAGCAGCTTAGTTCTAGCGGGAGATTACGAGCAGTTCTTC	CASSLVLAGDYEQFF
TRBV2	many	NA	TRBJ2-3	TGTGCCAGCAGTGAGGACGACAGGACGACTGGCACAGATACGCAGTATTTT	CASSEDDRTTGTDTQYF
TRBV20-1	NA	TRBD2	TRBJ2-4	TGCAGTGCTAGACCTGGGCTAGCGGGGTGGGGAAACATTCAGTACTTC	CSARPGLAGWGNIQYF
TRBV7-9	many	TRBD2	TRBJ2-7	TGTGCCAGCAGGGAGATGACTAGCGGGAGTGGCGAGCAGTACTTC	CASREMTSGSGEQYF
TRBV3-1	few	TRBD1	TRBJ1-2	TGTGCCAGCAGCCGGACAGGGAAGAATGGCTACACCTTC	CASSRTGKNGYTF
TRBV5-5	many	TRBD1	TRBJ2-1	TGTGCCAGCAGCGAGGGACAGCCGAGGAATGAGCAGTTCTTC	CASSEGQPRNEQFF